A selection of T cell receptor beta chains follows, all from one sample in a study of Tregs in tolerant kidney transplant recipients. Their specific antigens are unknown. TCRdb's table, derived via immunoSEQ multiplex PCR, lists solely in-frame clones and lacks some. The sample has about 19,000 clones, about 71% seen once. Sequencing was carried out using Tregs from blood cultured with allogeneic cells. These receptors were taken from a human donor in good health. Each CDR3 is given with its conserved first and last residue. A D gene is named only where the DNA matches it firmly. Size values are once, few and many counts, or a class for expanded clones, and some rows have none.

d_call: NA
j_call: TRBJ2-3
clone_size: NA
v_call: TRBV9
cdr3_aa: CASALGRKGDTQYF
cdr3_nt: TGTGCCAGCGCCCTAGGGCGCAAAGGAGATACGCAGTATTTT

d_call: NA
j_call: TRBJ1-6
clone_size: NA
v_call: TRBV5-6
cdr3_aa: CASSLAWDSPLHF
cdr3_nt: TGTGCCAGCAGCTTGGCGTGGGATTCACCCCTCCACTTT

d_call: TRBD1
j_call: TRBJ1-3
clone_size: large
v_call: TRBV30
cdr3_aa: CAWSLGTASNTIYF
cdr3_nt: TGTGCCTGGAGTCTCGGGACAGCGAGTAACACCATATATTTT

d_call: TRBD1
j_call: TRBJ1-2
clone_size: NA
v_call: TRBV18
cdr3_aa: CASSVGQDYGYTF
cdr3_nt: TGTGCCAGCTCGGTCGGACAGGATTATGGGTACACCTTC

d_call: NA
j_call: TRBJ1-1
clone_size: NA
v_call: TRBV5-8
cdr3_aa: CASSFLRNTEAFF
cdr3_nt: TGTGCCAGCAGCTTCTTAAGGAACACTGAAGCTTTCTTT

d_call: NA
j_call: TRBJ2-7
clone_size: once
v_call: TRBV2
cdr3_aa: CASRRDRNYEQYF
cdr3_nt: TGTGCCAGCAGACGCGACAGGAACTACGAGCAGTACTTC

d_call: NA
j_call: TRBJ1-1
clone_size: once
v_call: TRBV18
cdr3_aa: CASRRENTEAFF
cdr3_nt: TGTGCCAGTCGACGGGAGAACACTGAAGCTTTCTTT

d_call: NA
j_call: TRBJ1-3
clone_size: NA
v_call: TRBV5-1
cdr3_aa: CASSWMGPDGSSGNTIYF
cdr3_nt: TGCGCCAGCAGCTGGATGGGCCCCGATGGTAGTTCTGGAAACACCATATATTTT

d_call: TRBD2
j_call: TRBJ2-1
clone_size: NA
v_call: TRBV29-1
cdr3_aa: CSVEGALAGPYNEQFF
cdr3_nt: TGCAGCGTTGAAGGTGCATTAGCGGGACCCTACAATGAGCAGTTCTTC

d_call: NA
j_call: TRBJ2-2
clone_size: NA
v_call: TRBV11-1
cdr3_aa: CASSGVRTNTGELFF
cdr3_nt: TGTGCCAGCAGCGGGGTACGGACTAACACCGGGGAGCTGTTTTTT

d_call: NA
j_call: TRBJ1-1
clone_size: NA
v_call: TRBV7-9
cdr3_aa: CASSLGSQNEAFF
cdr3_nt: TGTGCCAGCAGCTTAGGGTCCCAGAATGAAGCTTTCTTT

d_call: NA
j_call: TRBJ1-3
clone_size: NA
v_call: TRBV6-1
cdr3_aa: CASSPLAPGNTIYF
cdr3_nt: TGTGCCAGCAGCCCTCTCGCCCCTGGAAACACCATATATTTT

d_call: NA
j_call: TRBJ2-1
clone_size: NA
v_call: TRBV21-1
cdr3_aa: CASSNGSRAGGNEQFF
cdr3_nt: TGTGCCAGCAGCAATGGTAGCCGGGCGGGGGGGAATGAGCAGTTCTTC

d_call: NA
j_call: TRBJ2-1
clone_size: NA
v_call: TRBV19
cdr3_aa: CATARLRGGDEQFF
cdr3_nt: TGTGCCACCGCTCGGCTCCGGGGAGGTGATGAGCAGTTCTTC

d_call: TRBD2
j_call: TRBJ2-7
clone_size: once
v_call: TRBV7-8
cdr3_aa: CASSRGIAGIYEQYF
cdr3_nt: TGTGCCAGCAGCAGAGGGATAGCGGGTATCTACGAGCAGTACTTC

d_call: NA
j_call: TRBJ1-1
clone_size: NA
v_call: TRBV11-2
cdr3_aa: CASSPQSRNTEAFF
cdr3_nt: TGTGCCAGCAGTCCGCAGTCCAGGAACACTGAAGCTTTCTTT

d_call: TRBD1
j_call: TRBJ2-2
clone_size: few
v_call: TRBV2
cdr3_aa: CASSGGTGSRTGELFF
cdr3_nt: TGTGCCAGCAGTGGAGGGACAGGGTCGAGAACCGGGGAGCTGTTTTTT

d_call: NA
j_call: TRBJ1-2
clone_size: few
v_call: TRBV29-1
cdr3_aa: CSVWDAEGYTF
cdr3_nt: TGCAGCGTTTGGGATGCGGAGGGCTACACCTTC

d_call: NA
j_call: TRBJ2-5
clone_size: NA
v_call: TRBV18
cdr3_aa: CASSPLLSQETQYF
cdr3_nt: TGTGCCAGCTCACCATTGCTCTCCCAAGAGACCCAGTACTTC

d_call: TRBD2
j_call: TRBJ2-7
clone_size: NA
v_call: TRBV6-6
cdr3_aa: CASSGLAGADEQYF
cdr3_nt: TGTGCCAGCAGTGGACTAGCGGGAGCGGACGAGCAGTACTTC

d_call: TRBD1
j_call: TRBJ2-7
clone_size: NA
v_call: TRBV6-1
cdr3_aa: CASTISGTGYYEQYF
cdr3_nt: TGTGCCAGCACCATAAGTGGGACAGGCTACTACGAGCAGTACTTC

d_call: TRBD1
j_call: TRBJ2-7
clone_size: few
v_call: TRBV6-1
cdr3_aa: CASSDPGTGVYEQYF
cdr3_nt: TGTGCCAGCAGTGATCCCGGGACAGGGGTCTACGAGCAGTACTTC

d_call: NA
j_call: TRBJ2-5
clone_size: NA
v_call: TRBV7-8
cdr3_aa: CASSLLRQETQYF
cdr3_nt: TGTGCCAGCAGCTTACTAAGACAAGAGACCCAGTACTTC

d_call: NA
j_call: TRBJ2-1
clone_size: once
v_call: TRBV11-2
cdr3_aa: CASSLGMYNEQFF
cdr3_nt: TGTGCCAGCAGCTTAGGTATGTACAATGAGCAGTTCTTC

d_call: TRBD2
j_call: TRBJ2-1
clone_size: NA
v_call: TRBV7-9
cdr3_aa: CASSLLAGGYNEQFF
cdr3_nt: TGTGCCAGCAGCCTCCTAGCGGGAGGTTACAATGAGCAGTTCTTC

d_call: NA
j_call: TRBJ1-1
clone_size: NA
v_call: TRBV5-1
cdr3_aa: CASSLAQGVNTEAFF
cdr3_nt: TGCGCCAGCAGCTTGGCGCAGGGTGTGAACACTGAAGCTTTCTTT

d_call: NA
j_call: TRBJ1-2
clone_size: NA
v_call: TRBV6-1
cdr3_aa: CASSPNFGVGYTF
cdr3_nt: TGTGCCAGCAGTCCCAATTTCGGGGTCGGCTACACCTTC

d_call: NA
j_call: TRBJ1-3
clone_size: few
v_call: TRBV9
cdr3_aa: CASSREGNTIYF
cdr3_nt: TGTGCCAGCAGTCGCGAAGGAAACACCATATATTTT

d_call: TRBD1
j_call: TRBJ2-7
clone_size: NA
v_call: TRBV5-4
cdr3_aa: CASSFQGAVYEQYF
cdr3_nt: TGTGCCAGCAGCTTCCAGGGGGCGGTTTACGAGCAGTACTTC

d_call: TRBD2
j_call: TRBJ2-2
clone_size: few
v_call: TRBV11-2
cdr3_aa: CASSARGGELFF
cdr3_nt: TGTGCCAGCAGCGCGCGGGGGGGAGAGCTGTTTTTT